Listed below are T cell receptor beta chains from one sample, sequenced in a study of blood T cell repertoires in COVID-19. Clones were read by immunoSEQ multiplex PCR, and TCRdb kept only the in-frame ones, dropping some. The sample consists of 250,000 to 350,000 clones, roughly 90% of them appearing once. The material sequenced was peripheral blood. These receptors were collected from a woman aged 50 to 60 with active or convalescent COVID-19. The CDR3 runs from the conserved cysteine through the conserved F or W. D genes are given only for firm matches. Clone size appears in some rows only: once, few, many, or a class for an expanded clone.

abundance,len,d_gene,j_gene,v_gene,CDR3nt,CDR3aa
.,17,.,TRBJ1-1,TRBV7-3,TGTGCCAGCAGCTTAACCGCCCGACAGCGAGGGAACACTGAAGCTTTCTTT,CASSLTARQRGNTEAFF
.,12,.,TRBJ2-7,TRBV29-1,TGCAGCGGACAGGACGGACACACCGAGCAGTACTTC,CSGQDGHTEQYF
.,15,.,TRBJ1-1,TRBV27,TGTGCCAGCAGCTTACTAGGACAGTCGAACACTGAAGCTTTCTTT,CASSLLGQSNTEAFF
.,17,TRBD1,TRBJ1-1,TRBV6-2/TRBV6-3,TGTGCCAGCAGCTCCCTGGCTGGGACAGGCAAGAACACTGAAGCTTTCTTT,CASSSLAGTGKNTEAFF
.,17,.,TRBJ2-1,TRBV5-1,TGCGCCAGCAGCTTGAGAGGGGGGGTATCCAATTACAATGAGCAGTTCTTC,CASSLRGGVSNYNEQFF
.,12,.,TRBJ2-1,TRBV25-1,TGTGCCAGCAGAGAGATAGAGCGTGAGCAGTTCTTC,CASREIEREQFF
.,18,TRBD1,TRBJ1-6,TRBV18,TGTGCCAGCTCATCGATACAGAACCCACAGGGGAAGGGTTCACCCCTCCACTTT,CASSSIQNPQGKGSPLHF
.,14,TRBD1,TRBJ1-1,TRBV27,TGTGCCAGCAGTGCCGACAGGGTCAACACTGAAGCTTTCTTT,CASSADRVNTEAFF
.,17,TRBD2,TRBJ2-3,TRBV6-2/TRBV6-3,TGTGCCAGCAGTCCAATTATAACTAGCGGACCAACAGATACGCAGTATTTT,CASSPIITSGPTDTQYF
.,18,.,TRBJ1-1,TRBV30,TGTGCCTGGAGTCCGATAGAGGCTGAAGTCGGTTTTTTAGCTGAAGCTTTCTTT,CAWSPIEAEVGFLAEAFF
.,15,TRBD2,TRBJ2-1,TRBV27,TGTGCCAGCAGTTATACTAGCGGGAGTACGAATGAGCAGTTCTTC,CASSYTSGSTNEQFF
.,15,.,TRBJ1-5,TRBV28,TGTGCCAGCAGTTTTCCTGGGGGCCCTGGACAGCCCCAGCATTTT,CASSFPGGPGQPQHF
.,15,.,TRBJ2-3,TRBV3-1/TRBV3-2,TGTGCCAGCAGCCCAGGTCTAGCGTCCACAGATACGCAGTATTTT,CASSPGLASTDTQYF
.,14,.,TRBJ1-1,TRBV30,TGTGCCTGGAGTGTGGGAGGGGGGGCAGCTGAAGCTTTCTTT,CAWSVGGGAAEAFF
.,16,TRBD2,TRBJ2-5,TRBV7-8,TGTGCCAGCAGCTTATCAGCGGGAGGGGGGCAAGAGACCCAGTACTTC,CASSLSAGGGQETQYF
.,16,TRBD2,TRBJ2-3,TRBV28,TGTGCCAGCAGACGGGACGCTAGCGGGAGTAGCTATACGCAGTATTTT,CASRRDASGSSYTQYF
once,16,.,TRBJ2-1,TRBV4-3,TGCGCCAGCAGCCAAGATGGTACTAGCTCCTACAATGAGCAGTTCTTC,CASSQDGTSSYNEQFF
.,15,TRBD1,TRBJ1-1,TRBV7-2,TGTGCCAGCAGCTATCGGACAGGGGGCGCCACTGAAGCTTTCTTT,CASSYRTGGATEAFF
.,14,.,TRBJ1-2,TRBV27,TGTGCCAGCAGCGAAAGGTCAGGCTCCTATGGCTACACCTTC,CASSERSGSYGYTF
.,15,.,TRBJ2-1,TRBV5-1,TGCGCCAGCAGCTTGGGTCCAGGGCAATACAATGAGCAGTTCTTC,CASSLGPGQYNEQFF
.,16,.,TRBJ2-1,TRBV7-9,TGTGCCAGCAGCTTATTCAGTGGGGGGGCCTTCAATGAGCAGTTCTTC,CASSLFSGGAFNEQFF
.,12,.,TRBJ1-1,TRBV5-4,TGTGCCAGCTCCAGGGCGAACACTGAAGCTTTCTTT,CASSRANTEAFF
.,17,TRBD1,TRBJ1-2,TRBV18,TGTGCCAGCTCACCACAGAATTATCGGGACAGCCGGTATGGCTACACCTTC,CASSPQNYRDSRYGYTF
.,18,.,TRBJ1-6,TRBV5-1,TGCGCCAGCAGCTTTTACGACAGCCTTAGCTCCTATAATTCACCCCTCCACTTT,CASSFYDSLSSYNSPLHF
.,13,TRBD1,TRBJ1-2,TRBV11-3,TGTGCCAGCAGCCTTGGACAGGGCTATGGCTACACCTTC,CASSLGQGYGYTF
.,14,.,TRBJ2-3,TRBV7-3,TGTGCCAGCAGCTTATTAGGCGGGGAGGATACGCAGTATTTT,CASSLLGGEDTQYF
.,17,.,TRBJ2-3,TRBV18,TGTGCCAGCTCACCCGGCCCGGGACTGAGCGAAGAGGATACGCAGTATTTT,CASSPGPGLSEEDTQYF